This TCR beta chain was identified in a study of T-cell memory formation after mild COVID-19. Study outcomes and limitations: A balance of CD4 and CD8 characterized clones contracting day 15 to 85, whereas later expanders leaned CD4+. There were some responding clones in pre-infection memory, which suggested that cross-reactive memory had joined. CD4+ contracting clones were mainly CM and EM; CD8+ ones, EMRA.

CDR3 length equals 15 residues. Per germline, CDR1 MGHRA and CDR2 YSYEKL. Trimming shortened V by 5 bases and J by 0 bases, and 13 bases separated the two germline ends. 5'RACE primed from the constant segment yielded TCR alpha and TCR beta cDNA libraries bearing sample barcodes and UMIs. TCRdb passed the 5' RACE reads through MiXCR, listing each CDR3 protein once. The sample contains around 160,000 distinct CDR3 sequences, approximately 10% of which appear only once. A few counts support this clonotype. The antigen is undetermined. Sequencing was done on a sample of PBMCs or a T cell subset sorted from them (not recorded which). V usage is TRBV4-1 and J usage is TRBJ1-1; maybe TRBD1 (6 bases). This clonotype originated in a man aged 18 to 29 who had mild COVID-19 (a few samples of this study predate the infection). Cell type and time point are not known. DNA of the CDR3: TGCGCCAGCAGCGCGCTGGCAGGGGTGAACACTGAAGCTTTCTTT. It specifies CASSALAGVNTEAFF.